This is a list of T cell receptor beta chains from one sample in a study of human T cells and chemical hapten exposure. TCRdb independently ran MiXCR on the RACE reads; one entry per CDR3 protein. The repertoire holds 130,000 or so distinct CDR3 sequences, around 8.2% seen once, with around 1.9% in the top ten. Sample: whole blood. The receptors come from a male donor in good health. Some clones in this sample may be carry-over from other donors' samples. Each CDR3 is given with its conserved first and last residue. The order of the fields is J gene, V gene, CDR3 length, clone size, D gene, CDR3 DNA, CDR3 protein. A D gene is named only where the DNA matches it firmly. Some rows mark clone size as missing; the rest say once, few, many or name a class of expanded clone.

j_call: TRBJ1-4
v_call: TRBV5-5
cdr3_length: 14
clone_size: many
d_call: .
cdr3_nt: TGTGCCAGCAGCCTCGACCGCCCCCGAGAAAAACTGTTTTTT
cdr3_aa: CASSLDRPREKLFF

j_call: TRBJ1-1
v_call: TRBV30
cdr3_length: 12
clone_size: few
d_call: .
cdr3_nt: TGTGCCTGGAGTGTAGACCGAACTGAAGCTTTCTTT
cdr3_aa: CAWSVDRTEAFF

j_call: TRBJ1-1
v_call: TRBV30
cdr3_length: 13
clone_size: few
d_call: .
cdr3_nt: TGTGCCTGGAACACAGGAGGGAACACTGAAGCTTTCTTT
cdr3_aa: CAWNTGGNTEAFF

j_call: TRBJ2-5
v_call: TRBV11-2
cdr3_length: 18
clone_size: many
d_call: .
cdr3_nt: TGTGCCAGCAGCTTAGAGCAGGGGTTCGGCCGTCCCCAAGAGACCCAGTACTTC
cdr3_aa: CASSLEQGFGRPQETQYF

j_call: TRBJ2-1
v_call: TRBV7-9
cdr3_length: 20
clone_size: few
d_call: TRBD2
cdr3_nt: TGTGCCAGCAGATACGGACTAGCGGGAGCGCACGGAAGCTCCTACAATGAGCAGTTCTTC
cdr3_aa: CASRYGLAGAHGSSYNEQFF

j_call: TRBJ2-3
v_call: TRBV7-2
cdr3_length: 15
clone_size: few
d_call: TRBD2
cdr3_nt: TGTGCCAGCAGCAAAAGCGGGAGTACCACAGATACGCAGTATTTT
cdr3_aa: CASSKSGSTTDTQYF

j_call: TRBJ1-1
v_call: TRBV29-1
cdr3_length: 16
clone_size: many
d_call: .
cdr3_nt: TGCAGCGTTGAAGACAGGGGAGGGTCGAAGAACACTGAAGCTTTCTTT
cdr3_aa: CSVEDRGGSKNTEAFF

j_call: TRBJ2-5
v_call: TRBV11-2
cdr3_length: 11
clone_size: many
d_call: .
cdr3_nt: TGTGCCAGCTCCGGCCCGGAGACCCAGTACTTC
cdr3_aa: CASSGPETQYF

j_call: TRBJ2-7
v_call: TRBV14
cdr3_length: 14
clone_size: few
d_call: TRBD2
cdr3_nt: TGTGCCAGCAGCCAGGGGCGGGAGAGCTACGAGCAGTACTTC
cdr3_aa: CASSQGRESYEQYF

j_call: TRBJ1-2
v_call: TRBV19
cdr3_length: 17
clone_size: few
d_call: TRBD1
cdr3_nt: TGTGCCAGTAGTCTTTCGGCACAGGGGGCGTTTCTATCTGGCTACACCTTC
cdr3_aa: CASSLSAQGAFLSGYTF

j_call: TRBJ1-4
v_call: TRBV20-1
cdr3_length: 15
clone_size: .
d_call: .
cdr3_nt: TGCAGTGCCTCGCACCCCAGGGAAATAAAGGAAAAACTGTTTTTT
cdr3_aa: CSASHPREIKEKLFF

j_call: TRBJ1-5
v_call: TRBV5-5
cdr3_length: 16
clone_size: few
d_call: TRBD1
cdr3_nt: TGTGCCAGCAGCTGGACAGGGTCAATCGACAATCAGCCCCAGCATTTT
cdr3_aa: CASSWTGSIDNQPQHF

j_call: TRBJ2-3
v_call: TRBV6-6
cdr3_length: 15
clone_size: .
d_call: .
cdr3_nt: TGTGCCAGCAGTTACCCACCGGAAGTGGCCGCAAATCAGTATTTT
cdr3_aa: CASSYPPEVAANQYF

j_call: TRBJ2-1
v_call: TRBV5-1
cdr3_length: 15
clone_size: many
d_call: TRBD1
cdr3_nt: TGCGCCAGCAGAGAGGGACAGCTCATATTCAATGAGCAGTTCTTC
cdr3_aa: CASREGQLIFNEQFF

j_call: TRBJ2-1
v_call: TRBV30
cdr3_length: 11
clone_size: many
d_call: .
cdr3_nt: TGTGCCTGGAGCCAAGGGAATGAGCAGTTCTTC
cdr3_aa: CAWSQGNEQFF

j_call: TRBJ2-7
v_call: TRBV6-6
cdr3_length: 16
clone_size: few
d_call: TRBD2
cdr3_nt: TGTGCCAGCAGAATTGGGACTAGCGGGAAGGCCTACGAGCAGTACTTC
cdr3_aa: CASRIGTSGKAYEQYF

j_call: TRBJ1-3
v_call: TRBV7-2
cdr3_length: 13
clone_size: few
d_call: .
cdr3_nt: TGTGCCAGCAGCTTGGGCTCTGGAAACACCATATATTTT
cdr3_aa: CASSLGSGNTIYF

j_call: TRBJ2-7
v_call: TRBV5-5
cdr3_length: 14
clone_size: few
d_call: .
cdr3_nt: TGTGCCAGCAGCCCGCGGACGGACTACTACGAGCAGTACTTC
cdr3_aa: CASSPRTDYYEQYF

j_call: TRBJ2-2
v_call: TRBV7-8
cdr3_length: 17
clone_size: .
d_call: TRBD2
cdr3_nt: TGTGCCAGCAGCTCCGGGCTCCGGGAGGTCCGCACCGGGGAGCTGTTTTTT
cdr3_aa: CASSSGLREVRTGELFF

j_call: TRBJ1-4
v_call: TRBV27
cdr3_length: 15
clone_size: many
d_call: TRBD1
cdr3_nt: TGTGCCAGCAGTTTACAGGGGGATTACGGTGAAAAACTGTTTTTT
cdr3_aa: CASSLQGDYGEKLFF

j_call: TRBJ2-7
v_call: TRBV28
cdr3_length: 16
clone_size: few
d_call: .
cdr3_nt: TGTGCCAGCAGTCCGCCCGGGTCGGGGAGCTCCTACGAGCAGTACTTC
cdr3_aa: CASSPPGSGSSYEQYF

j_call: TRBJ2-2
v_call: TRBV29-1
cdr3_length: 13
clone_size: .
d_call: .
cdr3_nt: TGCAGCGTTGAGGACATTAACACCGGGGAGCTGTTTTTT
cdr3_aa: CSVEDINTGELFF

j_call: TRBJ1-5
v_call: TRBV4-2
cdr3_length: 15
clone_size: many
d_call: .
cdr3_nt: TGTGCCAGCAGCCAGACAACGCAAGGTAATCAGCCCCAGCATTTT
cdr3_aa: CASSQTTQGNQPQHF

j_call: TRBJ2-2
v_call: TRBV27
cdr3_length: 19
clone_size: few
d_call: TRBD2
cdr3_nt: TGTGCCAGCAGCCCATCAATGGGAGGGGTTCGGACGAACACCGGGGAGCTGTTTTTT
cdr3_aa: CASSPSMGGVRTNTGELFF

j_call: TRBJ1-2
v_call: TRBV20-1
cdr3_length: 16
clone_size: .
d_call: .
cdr3_nt: TGCAGTGCTAGAGATCTTGGGGGGAAATGGGACTATGGCTACACCTTC
cdr3_aa: CSARDLGGKWDYGYTF

j_call: TRBJ1-4
v_call: TRBV18
cdr3_length: 14
clone_size: few
d_call: TRBD1
cdr3_nt: TGTGCCAGCTCATCCCGGGACAGGGGTGAAAAACTGTTTTTT
cdr3_aa: CASSSRDRGEKLFF

j_call: TRBJ1-5
v_call: TRBV7-9
cdr3_length: 15
clone_size: few
d_call: .
cdr3_nt: TGTGCCAGCAGCTTAGGTCGTCAAGGTTATCAGCCCCAGCATTTT
cdr3_aa: CASSLGRQGYQPQHF

j_call: TRBJ2-1
v_call: TRBV20-1
cdr3_length: 16
clone_size: many
d_call: .
cdr3_nt: TGCAGTGCTAGAGATCAGAATAGCCCCTCTCGGAATGAGCAGTTCTTC
cdr3_aa: CSARDQNSPSRNEQFF

j_call: TRBJ2-7
v_call: TRBV4-1
cdr3_length: 16
clone_size: .
d_call: TRBD1
cdr3_nt: TGCGCCAGCAGCCAAGATCTCGGGACAGAGCCCTACGAGCAGTACTTC
cdr3_aa: CASSQDLGTEPYEQYF

j_call: TRBJ1-2
v_call: TRBV28
cdr3_length: 13
clone_size: few
d_call: TRBD1
cdr3_nt: TGTGCCAGCAGTTTACAAGTAGGGGCAGGGGGCACCTTC
cdr3_aa: CASSLQVGAGGTF

j_call: TRBJ2-3
v_call: TRBV7-8
cdr3_length: 14
clone_size: few
d_call: TRBD1
cdr3_nt: TGTGCCAGCAGCCATCGGACAGGGACAGATACGCAGTATTTT
cdr3_aa: CASSHRTGTDTQYF

j_call: TRBJ2-1
v_call: TRBV29-1
cdr3_length: 13
clone_size: .
d_call: .
cdr3_nt: TGCAGCGTTGAATTCCCCGGGACGGGTTGGCAATTCTTC
cdr3_aa: CSVEFPGTGWQFF

j_call: TRBJ2-5
v_call: TRBV29-1
cdr3_length: 14
clone_size: many
d_call: TRBD1
cdr3_nt: TGCAGCGTTGTTTTTCTAACAGGGGTGGAGACCCAGTACTTC
cdr3_aa: CSVVFLTGVETQYF

j_call: TRBJ1-5
v_call: TRBV6-6
cdr3_length: 17
clone_size: .
d_call: .
cdr3_nt: TGTGCCAGCAGTTTCCCTCCGACGGTGTATAGCAATCAGCCCCAGCATTTT
cdr3_aa: CASSFPPTVYSNQPQHF

j_call: TRBJ2-3
v_call: TRBV6-5
cdr3_length: 15
clone_size: few
d_call: .
cdr3_nt: TGTGCCAGCAGTTACTCTCTCGAGGGGACAGATACGCAGTATTTT
cdr3_aa: CASSYSLEGTDTQYF

j_call: TRBJ2-3
v_call: TRBV6-2/TRBV6-3
cdr3_length: 13
clone_size: .
d_call: .
cdr3_nt: TGTGCCAGCAGTTACTCTTCCTGGGATACGCAGTATTTT
cdr3_aa: CASSYSSWDTQYF

j_call: TRBJ1-5
v_call: TRBV19
cdr3_length: 15
clone_size: few
d_call: .
cdr3_nt: TGTGCCAGTAGTATCGCCAAATCTAGCAATCAGCCCCAGCATTTT
cdr3_aa: CASSIAKSSNQPQHF

j_call: TRBJ2-5
v_call: TRBV5-6
cdr3_length: 15
clone_size: .
d_call: .
cdr3_nt: TGTGCCAGCAGCTTGTCCGGGACCGCCATCGGGACCCAGTACTTC
cdr3_aa: CASSLSGTAIGTQYF

j_call: TRBJ2-7
v_call: TRBV9
cdr3_length: 16
clone_size: .
d_call: .
cdr3_nt: TGTGCCAGCAGCGTAGCTCCGGACAGGGAGGGCTACGAGCAGTACTTC
cdr3_aa: CASSVAPDREGYEQYF

j_call: TRBJ2-1
v_call: TRBV4-3
cdr3_length: 17
clone_size: many
d_call: TRBD2
cdr3_nt: TGCGCCAGCAGCCTTGGACCGGGTACTAGCGGCGACAATGAGCAGTTCTTC
cdr3_aa: CASSLGPGTSGDNEQFF

j_call: TRBJ1-3
v_call: TRBV12-3/TRBV12-4
cdr3_length: 18
clone_size: few
d_call: TRBD1
cdr3_nt: TGTGCCAGCAGTCTCTGGGGGACAGGGGAATTCTCTGGAAACACCATATATTTT
cdr3_aa: CASSLWGTGEFSGNTIYF

j_call: TRBJ1-5
v_call: TRBV7-9
cdr3_length: 15
clone_size: many
d_call: TRBD1
cdr3_nt: TGTGCCAGCAGCTTAGGCACAGGGGTTAATCAGCCCCAGCATTTT
cdr3_aa: CASSLGTGVNQPQHF

j_call: TRBJ2-1
v_call: TRBV7-9
cdr3_length: 12
clone_size: .
d_call: .
cdr3_nt: TGTGCCAGCAGCAACACCTACAATGAGCAGTTCTTC
cdr3_aa: CASSNTYNEQFF

j_call: TRBJ2-7
v_call: TRBV6-6
cdr3_length: 16
clone_size: few
d_call: .
cdr3_nt: TGTGCCAGCAGTAGGGTGAAGGGGGGGACCTCCTACGAGCAGTACTTC
cdr3_aa: CASSRVKGGTSYEQYF

j_call: TRBJ2-1
v_call: TRBV21-1
cdr3_length: 20
clone_size: .
d_call: .
cdr3_nt: TGTGCCAGCAGCAAAGGGGGCGAGGCTAGCGGGAGTAGGAGCGACAATGAGCAGTTCTTC
cdr3_aa: CASSKGGEASGSRSDNEQFF

j_call: TRBJ2-1
v_call: TRBV9
cdr3_length: 16
clone_size: few
d_call: TRBD2
cdr3_nt: TGTGCCAGCAGCTCCCCGAGCGGGAGCTCCTACAATGAGCAGTTCTTC
cdr3_aa: CASSSPSGSSYNEQFF

j_call: TRBJ2-7
v_call: TRBV5-1
cdr3_length: 13
clone_size: many
d_call: .
cdr3_nt: TGCGCCAGCAGCCCTACGGACTCCTACGAGCAGTACTTC
cdr3_aa: CASSPTDSYEQYF

j_call: TRBJ1-1
v_call: TRBV29-1
cdr3_length: 15
clone_size: many
d_call: TRBD1
cdr3_nt: TGCAGCGTTGAAGTGGCCCTCACAGGGGGCACTGAAGCTTTCTTT
cdr3_aa: CSVEVALTGGTEAFF